The entry below describes one T cell receptor (beta chain). Its specific antigen is unknown. No much larger clonotype is one base removed from it; base qualities were not supplied. Libraries were constructed by 5' RACE. TCRdb shows the sequencer as Illumina HiSeq 2500. A second PCR of roughly 6 to 12 cycles was run with a J-beta primer mix and a sample-barcoded 5' primer. A unique molecular identifier was introduced onto each TCR beta cDNA molecule by a template-switch 5' adaptor carrying 12 random nucleotides. Each sample yielded at least 2.5 million CDR3-containing paired-end reads. First-strand cDNA was synthesized from all RNA with the Mint cDNA synthesis kit, primed by a TRBC-specific oligonucleotide. Following uracil-DNA glycosylase treatment, all cDNA underwent a first 18-cycle PCR with the universal primers M1SS and BC2_uni_R. The source study handled its data this way. For normalization, 1 million high-quality reads, each with a distinct molecular identifier, were randomly selected from each sample. Reads with shared molecular identifiers were discarded instead of being binned into consensus sequences. MiTCR, set to a Q25 quality threshold and the strictest error-elimination algorithm, was used for CDR3 identification, clonotype clustering and error correction. A nonparametric unseen species model with Euler transformation was used to estimate lower-bound total TCR beta diversity. TCRdb took the public reads, trimmed them with fastp at Q25, ran MiXCR for clone calling and kept in-frame beta chains. Rows matching on CDR3 protein sequence are summarized as one entry with the most common DNA and genes. Clone size and V and J calls follow TCRdb, not the original study. The table for this sample lists 1.2 million to 1.5 million distinct CDR3 sequences; approximately 59% of them were counted only once. The top ten constitute under 8.5% of the sample.

This entry comes from a study of blood T cells in healthy people across ages (dated by TCRdb to about 2015). Background for the entire study: In model experiments, template switching captured roughly one uniquely barcoded TCR beta cDNA molecule for every two T cells. Using deep sequencing normalized with unique cDNA molecular identifiers, the study measured how TCR beta repertoire diversity changes with age. Donors were grouped into four age groups: young (average about 15 years), middle-aged (about 40), aged (around 56) and long-lived (around 82). To avoid experimental bias, donors of different ages were spread randomly across the sequencing lanes. For two donors (one aged 18 to 30 and one aged 80 or older), the study analyzed two additional independent replicas of 1 million unique cDNA reads from the same blood draw.

Beyond this particular receptor, the publication reports: Because the CMV infection status of the donors was unknown, age-related changes in expanded clonotypes may potentially have been confounded. The percentage of naive T cells measured by flow cytometry correlated strongly with observed TCR beta diversity. Estimates of total diversity based on one million sequenced T cells were regarded as lower bounds and as underestimates. Compared with the aged group, more naive CD4+ T cells, fewer expanded clones and increased TCR diversity were shown by the long-lived group, suggesting age selection. Conclusive comparison of naive and antigen-experienced compartments was prevented by the profiling of bulk unsorted PBMCs. As age increased, observed TCR beta diversity per million T cells dropped in a roughly linear way, and a significant reduction was already evident by age approximately 40.

The roughly 42 donors, aged 6 to 90 years, were systemically healthy Caucasian individuals from Russia. Ten milliliters of peripheral blood were collected from each donor into EDTA-treated Vacutainer tubes. Ficoll-Paque density-gradient centrifugation was used to isolate PBMCs, with at least 7 million per sample. Total RNA, at least 6 micrograms per sample, was extracted from PBMCs with Trizol reagent. Naive CD45RAhigh/CD27high T cell percentages were measured by flow cytometry on a PBMC aliquot from every donor. Sequencing used blood. This TCR was sampled from a man between 18 and 29 years old in good health.

The CDR3 protein is CSVEPGLAGPTDTQYF. The DNA sequence follows: TGCAGCGTTGAACCGGGACTAGCGGGCCCCACAGATACGCAGTATTTT. The chain employs TRBV29-1 and TRBJ2-3, and TRBD2 matches 12 of the central bases. Trimming leaves V shorter by 2 bases and J shorter by 2 bases, with the junction holding 5 bases beyond the gene matches. Sequences SQVTM (CDR1) and ANQGSEA (CDR2) are obtained from the germline V gene. The CDR3 starts with the cysteine, ends with the phenylalanine, and has 16 residues. Only the CDR3 region is kept as DNA, spanning 48 bases read in frame from base 1.